A selection of T cell receptor beta chains follows, all from one sample in a study of patients and donors after allogeneic stem cell transplantation. TCRdb re-analysed the RT-PCR reads in MiXCR, keeping a single row per CDR3 protein. The sample includes over 350,000 distinct CDR3 sequences, around 16% of them seen just once. Input material: blood, either unsorted or a sorted T cell fraction (not recorded which). These receptor sequences come from a human donor who was either an allogeneic HSCT recipient or a stem cell or donor lymphocyte infusion donor (not recorded which). It is not recorded whose cells these are; they may come from a transplant donor. Each CDR3 is given with its conserved first and last residue. D genes are given only for firm matches. The listing skips clone size in some rows; elsewhere it reads once, few, many or a size class.

len: 16
d_gene: TRBD1
v_gene: TRBV5-1
j_gene: TRBJ2-2
abundance: few
CDR3aa: CASSGGTGNFAGELFF
CDR3nt: TGCGCCAGCAGCGGGGGGACAGGGAATTTTGCCGGGGAGCTGTTTTTT

len: 16
d_gene: TRBD2
v_gene: TRBV6-1
j_gene: TRBJ2-5
abundance: NA
CDR3aa: CASSHPGTSGRETQYF
CDR3nt: TGTGCCAGCAGCCACCCTGGGACTAGCGGGAGGGAGACCCAGTACTTC

len: 13
d_gene: NA
v_gene: TRBV2
j_gene: TRBJ1-1
abundance: few
CDR3aa: CASNPVGDTEAFF
CDR3nt: TGTGCCAGCAACCCGGTGGGGGACACTGAAGCTTTCTTT

len: 17
d_gene: TRBD1
v_gene: TRBV27
j_gene: TRBJ2-6
abundance: once
CDR3aa: CASSLLTGGSGANVLTF
CDR3nt: TGTGCCAGCAGTTTGTTGACAGGGGGTTCAGGGGCCAACGTCCTGACTTTC

len: 15
d_gene: TRBD2
v_gene: TRBV24-1
j_gene: TRBJ2-1
abundance: many
CDR3aa: CATSDLAGGRNEQFF
CDR3nt: TGTGCCACCAGTGATTTAGCGGGAGGGAGGAATGAGCAGTTCTTC

len: 11
d_gene: NA
v_gene: TRBV19
j_gene: TRBJ1-1
abundance: NA
CDR3aa: CASMQIFGAFF
CDR3nt: TGTGCCAGTATGCAGATTTTCGGGGCTTTCTTT

len: 17
d_gene: NA
v_gene: TRBV7-3
j_gene: TRBJ2-1
abundance: few
CDR3aa: CASSSITGTPSYNEQFF
CDR3nt: TGTGCCAGCAGCTCTATCACCGGGACACCCTCCTACAATGAGCAGTTCTTC

len: 14
d_gene: TRBD1
v_gene: TRBV6-2/TRBV6-3
j_gene: TRBJ2-7
abundance: few
CDR3aa: CASNEGANSYEQYF
CDR3nt: TGTGCCAGCAACGAGGGGGCCAACTCCTACGAGCAGTACTTC

len: 14
d_gene: TRBD1
v_gene: TRBV3-1
j_gene: TRBJ1-4
abundance: NA
CDR3aa: CASSPGQGAEKLFF
CDR3nt: TGTGCCAGCAGCCCAGGACAGGGGGCTGAAAAACTGTTTTTT

len: 15
d_gene: TRBD2
v_gene: TRBV20-1
j_gene: TRBJ2-1
abundance: few
CDR3aa: CSAATSGRTYNEQFF
CDR3nt: TGCAGTGCTGCCACTAGCGGGAGGACCTACAATGAGCAGTTCTTC

len: 12
d_gene: NA
v_gene: TRBV5-1
j_gene: TRBJ2-5
abundance: many
CDR3aa: CASSLLGGTQYF
CDR3nt: TGCGCCAGCAGCTTATTGGGAGGGACCCAGTACTTC

len: 16
d_gene: NA
v_gene: TRBV7-8
j_gene: TRBJ1-4
abundance: NA
CDR3aa: CASSTTDHLRNEKLFF
CDR3nt: TGTGCCAGCAGCACCACCGATCACCTGAGGAATGAAAAACTGTTTTTT

len: 14
d_gene: NA
v_gene: TRBV10-2
j_gene: TRBJ1-2
abundance: few
CDR3aa: CASSEGSLNYGYTF
CDR3nt: TGCGCCAGCAGTGAGGGCAGCCTTAACTATGGCTACACCTTC

len: 15
d_gene: NA
v_gene: TRBV12-5
j_gene: TRBJ2-1
abundance: NA
CDR3aa: CASGLPLGAFNEQFF
CDR3nt: TGTGCTAGTGGTTTGCCACTAGGAGCTTTCAATGAGCAGTTCTTC

len: 11
d_gene: NA
v_gene: TRBV20-1
j_gene: TRBJ1-2
abundance: NA
CDR3aa: CSNLLGYGYTF
CDR3nt: TGCAGCAACCTTTTGGGGTACGGCTACACCTTC

len: 14
d_gene: NA
v_gene: TRBV15
j_gene: TRBJ2-2
abundance: few
CDR3aa: CATSVGASTGELFF
CDR3nt: TGTGCCACCAGTGTGGGGGCCAGCACCGGGGAGCTGTTTTTT

len: 13
d_gene: NA
v_gene: TRBV4-1
j_gene: TRBJ1-2
abundance: few
CDR3aa: CASSQVGLYGYTF
CDR3nt: TGCGCCAGCAGCCAAGTGGGCCTATATGGCTACACCTTC

len: 16
d_gene: NA
v_gene: TRBV4-3
j_gene: TRBJ2-7
abundance: few
CDR3aa: CASSQDWAGYDYEQYF
CDR3nt: TGCGCCAGCAGCCAAGATTGGGCAGGGTATGACTACGAGCAGTACTTC

len: 15
d_gene: TRBD1
v_gene: TRBV18
j_gene: TRBJ1-1
abundance: NA
CDR3aa: CASSPGQGARTEAFF
CDR3nt: TGTGCCAGCTCACCCGGACAGGGGGCGAGAACTGAAGCTTTCTTT

len: 13
d_gene: NA
v_gene: TRBV7-3
j_gene: TRBJ1-5
abundance: few
CDR3aa: CASSLDWNQPQHF
CDR3nt: TGTGCCAGCAGCTTAGACTGGAATCAGCCCCAGCATTTT

len: 17
d_gene: NA
v_gene: TRBV5-1
j_gene: TRBJ2-3
abundance: few
CDR3aa: CASSLLSTAGLTDTQYF
CDR3nt: TGCGCCAGCAGCTTGCTGTCGACGGCGGGGCTAACGGATACGCAGTATTTT

len: 15
d_gene: NA
v_gene: TRBV12-3/TRBV12-4
j_gene: TRBJ1-5
abundance: NA
CDR3aa: CASSRGLAGGQPQHF
CDR3nt: TGTGCCAGCAGTCGTGGATTGGCCGGGGGTCAGCCCCAGCATTTT

len: 16
d_gene: TRBD2
v_gene: TRBV7-9
j_gene: TRBJ2-7
abundance: few
CDR3aa: CASSLSGGGTFREQYF
CDR3nt: TGTGCCAGCAGCTTATCCGGGGGGGGTACTTTTCGCGAGCAGTACTTC

len: 13
d_gene: NA
v_gene: TRBV24-1
j_gene: TRBJ2-5
abundance: NA
CDR3aa: CATSEWFGETQYF
CDR3nt: TGTGCCACCAGTGAGTGGTTTGGGGAGACCCAGTACTTC

len: 16
d_gene: NA
v_gene: TRBV27
j_gene: TRBJ1-6
abundance: NA
CDR3aa: CASSPLPSSYNSPLHF
CDR3nt: TGTGCCAGCAGTCCCCTCCCGAGCTCCTATAATTCACCCCTCCACTTT

len: 15
d_gene: TRBD1
v_gene: TRBV5-1
j_gene: TRBJ2-7
abundance: NA
CDR3aa: CASSFRTGVEYEQYF
CDR3nt: TGCGCCAGCAGCTTTCGGACAGGGGTTGAGTACGAGCAGTACTTC

len: 13
d_gene: NA
v_gene: TRBV2
j_gene: TRBJ2-2
abundance: NA
CDR3aa: CAREGMNTGELFF
CDR3nt: TGTGCCAGGGAGGGGATGAACACCGGGGAGCTGTTTTTT

len: 14
d_gene: NA
v_gene: TRBV5-1
j_gene: TRBJ1-2
abundance: few
CDR3aa: CASSLTGRHYGYTF
CDR3nt: TGCGCCAGCAGCTTAACCGGGAGACACTATGGCTACACCTTC

len: 15
d_gene: TRBD1
v_gene: TRBV2
j_gene: TRBJ2-4
abundance: NA
CDR3aa: CASTPDRGLKNIQYF
CDR3nt: TGTGCCAGCACCCCGGACAGGGGTCTTAAAAACATTCAGTACTTC

len: 15
d_gene: NA
v_gene: TRBV25-1
j_gene: TRBJ2-7
abundance: few
CDR3aa: CASSEFSRAATKQYF
CDR3nt: TGTGCCAGCAGTGAATTCTCGCGGGCGGCCACAAAGCAGTACTTC

len: 16
d_gene: TRBD1
v_gene: TRBV7-9
j_gene: TRBJ1-6
abundance: few
CDR3aa: CASRASLGTGDSPLHF
CDR3nt: TGTGCCAGCAGAGCCAGCCTCGGGACAGGGGATTCACCCCTCCACTTT

len: 13
d_gene: NA
v_gene: TRBV12-3/TRBV12-4
j_gene: TRBJ2-7
abundance: NA
CDR3aa: CASSPAAAYEQYF
CDR3nt: TGTGCCAGCAGTCCGGCAGCGGCATACGAGCAGTACTTC

len: 15
d_gene: NA
v_gene: TRBV4-1
j_gene: TRBJ1-4
abundance: NA
CDR3aa: CASSFGQRNNEKLFF
CDR3nt: TGCGCCAGCAGTTTCGGACAGCGGAATAATGAAAAACTGTTTTTT

len: 16
d_gene: TRBD1
v_gene: TRBV15
j_gene: TRBJ2-5
abundance: many
CDR3aa: CATLPRQTGIRETQYF
CDR3nt: TGTGCCACCTTACCCAGACAGACAGGGATCCGGGAGACCCAGTACTTC

len: 14
d_gene: NA
v_gene: TRBV6-1
j_gene: TRBJ1-2
abundance: NA
CDR3aa: CASKGGIRDGGYTF
CDR3nt: TGTGCCAGCAAAGGAGGGATTAGGGACGGCGGCTACACCTTC

len: 14
d_gene: NA
v_gene: TRBV6-2/TRBV6-3
j_gene: TRBJ1-1
abundance: few
CDR3aa: CASRRAGPNTEAFF
CDR3nt: TGTGCCAGCCGCCGGGCAGGGCCGAACACTGAAGCTTTCTTT

len: 18
d_gene: TRBD1
v_gene: TRBV24-1
j_gene: TRBJ2-6
abundance: few
CDR3aa: CATSDSTGGIPGANVLTF
CDR3nt: TGTGCCACCAGTGATTCTACAGGGGGTATACCTGGGGCCAACGTCCTGACTTTC

len: 12
d_gene: NA
v_gene: TRBV12-3/TRBV12-4
j_gene: TRBJ2-5
abundance: NA
CDR3aa: CASSATQETQYF
CDR3nt: TGTGCCAGCAGTGCCACACAAGAGACCCAGTACTTC

len: 15
d_gene: NA
v_gene: TRBV5-1
j_gene: TRBJ2-1
abundance: NA
CDR3aa: CASSLGDLSYNEQFF
CDR3nt: TGCGCCAGCAGCTTGGGGGACCTCTCCTACAATGAGCAGTTCTTC

len: 16
d_gene: TRBD1
v_gene: TRBV10-3
j_gene: TRBJ2-5
abundance: many
CDR3aa: CAISGPGQGLRETQYF
CDR3nt: TGTGCCATCAGTGGCCCGGGACAGGGGCTTCGAGAGACCCAGTACTTC

len: 11
d_gene: NA
v_gene: TRBV20-1
j_gene: TRBJ2-7
abundance: NA
CDR3aa: CSARDKGEQYF
CDR3nt: TGCAGTGCTCGAGACAAAGGCGAGCAGTACTTC

len: 14
d_gene: NA
v_gene: TRBV6-1
j_gene: TRBJ1-2
abundance: few
CDR3aa: CASSEEAGRPGYTF
CDR3nt: TGTGCCAGCAGTGAAGAGGCCGGGAGGCCTGGCTACACCTTC

len: 15
d_gene: TRBD1
v_gene: TRBV6-1
j_gene: TRBJ2-1
abundance: few
CDR3aa: CASSLQGAINNEQFF
CDR3nt: TGTGCCAGCTCATTACAGGGGGCGATCAACAATGAGCAGTTCTTC

len: 17
d_gene: TRBD1
v_gene: TRBV4-3
j_gene: TRBJ1-1
abundance: few
CDR3aa: CASSQDRDRRMNTEAFF
CDR3nt: TGCGCCAGCAGCCAAGACCGGGACAGGAGAATGAACACTGAAGCTTTCTTT

len: 16
d_gene: NA
v_gene: TRBV7-2
j_gene: TRBJ1-2
abundance: NA
CDR3aa: CASSLGPFAANYGYTF
CDR3nt: TGTGCCAGCAGCTTAGGCCCGTTTGCAGCTAACTATGGCTACACCTTC

len: 16
d_gene: TRBD1
v_gene: TRBV4-3
j_gene: TRBJ2-7
abundance: few
CDR3aa: CASSQDWSGGFNEQYF
CDR3nt: TGCGCCAGCAGCCAAGATTGGTCAGGGGGTTTCAACGAGCAGTACTTC

len: 12
d_gene: NA
v_gene: TRBV12-3/TRBV12-4
j_gene: TRBJ2-1
abundance: NA
CDR3aa: CASSFLFYEQFF
CDR3nt: TGTGCCAGCAGTTTTTTGTTTTATGAGCAGTTCTTC

len: 15
d_gene: TRBD1
v_gene: TRBV7-3
j_gene: TRBJ2-5
abundance: few
CDR3aa: CASSLKRGPQETQYF
CDR3nt: TGTGCCAGCAGCTTAAAAAGGGGGCCTCAAGAGACCCAGTACTTC

len: 16
d_gene: NA
v_gene: TRBV6-5
j_gene: TRBJ1-1
abundance: NA
CDR3aa: CASSYGGSILSTEAFF
CDR3nt: TGTGCCAGCAGTTACGGGGGATCTATCCTGAGCACTGAAGCTTTCTTT

len: 15
d_gene: TRBD1
v_gene: TRBV7-8
j_gene: TRBJ2-1
abundance: many
CDR3aa: CASSSNDRGGNEQFF
CDR3nt: TGTGCCAGCAGCTCAAACGACAGGGGAGGTAATGAGCAGTTCTTC

len: 17
d_gene: TRBD1
v_gene: TRBV6-2/TRBV6-3
j_gene: TRBJ1-5
abundance: few
CDR3aa: CASSKPRQGTGNQPQHF
CDR3nt: TGTGCCAGCAGCAAGCCTAGACAGGGGACGGGCAATCAGCCCCAGCATTTT

len: 16
d_gene: TRBD2
v_gene: TRBV4-1
j_gene: TRBJ2-1
abundance: few
CDR3aa: CASSQVITSGDNEQFF
CDR3nt: TGCGCCAGCAGCCAAGTCATCACTAGCGGGGACAATGAGCAGTTCTTC

len: 16
d_gene: NA
v_gene: TRBV7-2
j_gene: TRBJ1-2
abundance: many
CDR3aa: CASSLRFVALNYGYTF
CDR3nt: TGTGCCAGCAGCTTAAGATTTGTAGCACTAAACTATGGCTACACCTTC

len: 13
d_gene: TRBD1
v_gene: TRBV20-1
j_gene: TRBJ1-1
abundance: NA
CDR3aa: CSAHRGDNTEAFF
CDR3nt: TGCAGTGCTCACAGGGGTGATAACACTGAAGCTTTCTTT

len: 13
d_gene: NA
v_gene: TRBV10-3
j_gene: TRBJ1-1
abundance: NA
CDR3aa: CATGGGERTEAFF
CDR3nt: TGTGCCACTGGTGGGGGGGAGAGAACTGAAGCTTTCTTT

len: 14
d_gene: TRBD1
v_gene: TRBV12-3/TRBV12-4
j_gene: TRBJ2-7
abundance: few
CDR3aa: CASRGDRLNYEQYF
CDR3nt: TGTGCCAGCAGGGGGGACAGGCTAAACTACGAGCAGTACTTC

len: 16
d_gene: TRBD1
v_gene: TRBV5-1
j_gene: TRBJ1-1
abundance: NA
CDR3aa: CASSLSGQGMNTEAFF
CDR3nt: TGCGCCAGCAGCCTATCTGGACAGGGGATGAACACTGAAGCTTTCTTT

len: 14
d_gene: TRBD1
v_gene: TRBV2
j_gene: TRBJ1-1
abundance: NA
CDR3aa: CASSDWAGGTEAFF
CDR3nt: TGTGCCAGCAGTGATTGGGCAGGGGGGACTGAAGCTTTCTTT

len: 14
d_gene: NA
v_gene: TRBV5-1
j_gene: TRBJ2-3
abundance: many
CDR3aa: CASNRSQGSDTQYF
CDR3nt: TGCGCCAGCAATAGGTCACAAGGGTCGGATACGCAGTATTTT